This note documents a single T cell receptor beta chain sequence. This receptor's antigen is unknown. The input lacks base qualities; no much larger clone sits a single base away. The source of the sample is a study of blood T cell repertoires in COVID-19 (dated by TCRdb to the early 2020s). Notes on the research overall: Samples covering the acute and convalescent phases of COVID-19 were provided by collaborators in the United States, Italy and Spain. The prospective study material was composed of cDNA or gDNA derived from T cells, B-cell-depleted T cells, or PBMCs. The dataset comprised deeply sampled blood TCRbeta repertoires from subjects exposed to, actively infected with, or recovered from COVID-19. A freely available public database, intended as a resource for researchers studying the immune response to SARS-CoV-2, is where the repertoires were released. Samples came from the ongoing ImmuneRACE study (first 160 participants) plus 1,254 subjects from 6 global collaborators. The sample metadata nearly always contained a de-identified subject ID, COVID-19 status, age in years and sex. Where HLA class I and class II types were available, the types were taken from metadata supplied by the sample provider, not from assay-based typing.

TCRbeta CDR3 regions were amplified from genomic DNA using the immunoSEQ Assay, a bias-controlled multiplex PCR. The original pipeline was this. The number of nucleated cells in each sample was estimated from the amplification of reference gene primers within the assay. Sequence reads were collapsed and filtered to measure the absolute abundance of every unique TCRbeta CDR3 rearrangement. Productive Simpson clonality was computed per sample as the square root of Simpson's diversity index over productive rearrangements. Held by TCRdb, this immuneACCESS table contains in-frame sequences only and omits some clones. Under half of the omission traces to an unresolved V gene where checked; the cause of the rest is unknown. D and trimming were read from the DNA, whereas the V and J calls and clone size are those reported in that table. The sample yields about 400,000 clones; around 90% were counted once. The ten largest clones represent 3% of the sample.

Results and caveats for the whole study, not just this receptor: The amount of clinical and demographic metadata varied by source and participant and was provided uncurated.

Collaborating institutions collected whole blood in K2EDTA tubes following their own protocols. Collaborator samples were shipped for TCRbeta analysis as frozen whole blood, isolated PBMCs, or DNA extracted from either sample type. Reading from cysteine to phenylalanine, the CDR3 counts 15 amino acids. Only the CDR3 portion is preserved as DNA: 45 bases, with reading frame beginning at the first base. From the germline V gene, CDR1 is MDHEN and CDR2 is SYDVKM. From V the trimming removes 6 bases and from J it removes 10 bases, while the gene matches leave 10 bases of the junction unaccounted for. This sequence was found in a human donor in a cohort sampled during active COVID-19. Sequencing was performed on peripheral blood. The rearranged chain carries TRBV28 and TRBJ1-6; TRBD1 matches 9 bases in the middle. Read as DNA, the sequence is TGTGCCAGCAGCACAGGTGGACAGGGGAGATCACCCCTCCACTTT. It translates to CASSTGGQGRSPLHF. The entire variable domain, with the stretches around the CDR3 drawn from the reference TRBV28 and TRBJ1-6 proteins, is DVKVTQSSRYLVKRTGEKVFLECVQDMDHENMFWYRQDPGLGLRLIYFSYDVKMKEKGDIPEGYSVSREKKERFSLILESASTNQTSMYLCASSTGGQGRSPLHFGNGTRLTVT.